The 13 T cell receptor beta chains listed next were all sequenced from one sample in a study of early T cells in non-severe SARS-CoV-2 infection. Each CDR3 protein gets one entry after TCRdb re-called the 5' RACE reads with MiXCR. Of tens of thousands of distinct CDR3 sequences listed, 5.5% to 8% are singletons. Material: whole blood. The receptor set was obtained from an adult who was a healthcare worker with PCR-confirmed SARS-CoV-2 infection or an uninfected control (not recorded which).

This clonotype has at least ten counts. CDR3 sequence (DNA): TGTGCCAGCAGCGGGTCAGTTCCCACCGGGGAGCTGTTTTTT. Translation gives CASSGSVPTGELFF. The chain combines TRBV7-8 with TRBJ2-2; D ambiguous. The V gene lost 5 bases and the J gene lost 4 bases, with 11 bases spanning the gap. Germline V gene sequence: CDR1 SGHVS, CDR2 FQNEAQ. This CDR3 region has 14 residues.

This clonotype came up a few times. The chain is built from TRBV4-1 and TRBJ2-4; weak D call: TRBD2 (7 bases). The V end lost 4 bases, the J end lost 0 bases, and 16 bases lay between the germline ends. Looked up from germline, CDR1 is MGHRA and CDR2 is YSYEKL. This CDR3 region has 17 residues. The CDR3 loop reads CASSLLWGGAAKNIQYF. The CDR3 DNA reads TGCGCCAGCAGCCTCCTATGGGGGGGGGCAGCCAAAAACATTCAGTACTTC.

CDR3 amino acids: CASSPIGTGSDTQYF. The CDR3 nucleotides are TGCGCCAGCAGCCCGATAGGGACAGGGTCGGATACGCAGTATTTT. The gene calls are TRBV4-1 and TRBJ2-3; 9 bases match TRBD1. After removal of 4 bases from V and 6 bases from J, the junction contained 8 bases not matched to a gene. The CDR3 has 15 amino acids. CDR1 and CDR2 from the germline V gene are MGHRA and YSYEKL.

The J gene is TRBJ2-7, the V gene TRBV12-3 or TRBV12-4; 7 bases are a match to TRBD1. The CDR3 covers 13 residues. V was pared by 5 bases and J by 2 bases, with 3 bases of the junction left unmatched. The CDR3 nucleotides read TGTGCCAGCAGTCGAACAGGGGCCTACGAGCAGTACTTC. This codes for CASSRTGAYEQYF.

This clonotype was observed many times. This sequence joins TRBV6-1 and TRBJ1-5; maybe TRBD1 (5 bases). Trimming removed 7 bases at V and 0 bases at J, with 22 bases between. The CDR3 totals 18 residues. Germline values: CDR1 MNHNS, CDR2 SASEGT. DNA of the CDR3: TGTGCCAGCAAGGGTTCGGGGAGGGGACCCTATAGCAATCAGCCCCAGCATTTT. It specifies CASKGSGRGPYSNQPQHF.

This clonotype was seen repeatedly, ten times or more. The genes are TRBV20-1 and TRBJ1-5; 9 nucleotides match TRBD1. CDR1 and CDR2 from the germline V gene are DFQATT and SNEGSKA (reference sequence). CDR3 length: 15 residues. Unmatched junction bases numbered 6, after V lost 3 bases and J lost 3 bases. For the CDR3, the DNA is TGCAGTGCTAGCCAGACAGGGGGGTCCAATCAGCCCCAGCATTTT. It specifies CSASQTGGSNQPQHF.

The table lists this clonotype with many counts. The genes are TRBV6-5 and TRBJ2-1; weak D call: TRBD1 (5 bases). The CDR3 contains 15 residues. V lost 7 bases, J lost 1 base, and 14 bases lay in between. The germline CDR1 and CDR2 sequences are MNHEY and SVGAGI. CDR3 in amino acids: CASTSLGPSYNEQFF. The CDR3 nucleotides read TGTGCCAGCACCTCCCTGGGGCCGTCCTACAATGAGCAGTTCTTC.

This clonotype was seen at least ten times. The V gene is TRBV20-1, the J gene TRBJ2-7; no clear D gene. This CDR3 has 11 amino acids. The V gene's germline CDR1 is DFQATT and CDR2 SNEGSKA (reference sequence). V lost 6 bases and J 2 bases, leaving 8 bases between the germline ends. The CDR3 coding sequence is TGCAGTGCAGGGCGGCCCTACGAGCAGTACTTC. This encodes CSAGRPYEQYF.

This clonotype was seen at least ten times. This chain links TRBV7-6 with TRBJ2-3; the D gene could be TRBD1 or TRBD2 (7 bases each). The germline V gene has CDR1 SGHVS and CDR2 FNYEAQ. The length of the CDR3 is 18 residues. V was cut by 4 bases and J by 2 bases, with 22 bases left in between. CDR3 bases: TGTGCCAGCAGCTCGAGGGGGCGCGAGCGGGGCTCCACAGATACGCAGTATTTT. Its translation: CASSSRGRERGSTDTQYF.

This sequence joins TRBV7-2 and TRBJ2-3, with TRBD2 matching 9 bases. In germline, CDR1 is SGHTA, CDR2 FQGNSA. The CDR3 runs to 17 residues. J was trimmed by 2 bases and V by 0 bases; bases with no gene match: 6. CDR3 protein: CASSLAFGTSYTDTQYF. The CDR3, as DNA: TGTGCCAGCAGCTTAGCTTTCGGGACTAGCTACACAGATACGCAGTATTTT.

This clonotype was counted ten times or more. V usage is TRBV5-4 and J usage is TRBJ2-7; D is perhaps TRBD1 (5 bases). Germline CDR1 SGHNT, CDR2 YYREEE (reference sequence). The germline V and J ends were trimmed by 4 bases and 2 bases, with 13 bases remaining between them. This CDR3 is built from 14 residues. The CDR3 DNA sequence: TGTGCCAGCAGCGACCAGGGAACTACCTACGAGCAGTACTTC. It encodes CASSDQGTTYEQYF.

This clonotype was recorded at least ten times. The V and J genes are TRBV5-1 and TRBJ2-7, with D tentatively TRBD1 or TRBD2 (6 bases each). Trimming left V 1 base short and J 1 base short, with 15 bases between. This CDR3 spans 16 amino acids. The V gene's germline CDR1 is SGHRS and CDR2 YFSETQ. CDR3 sequence: CASSLKGGTPSYEQYF. CDR3 bases: TGCGCCAGCAGCTTGAAAGGGGGGACCCCGTCCTACGAGCAGTACTTC.

This clonotype was seen at least ten times. The chain employs TRBV12-3 or TRBV12-4 and TRBJ2-5, with D unclear. The CDR3 loop spans 14 amino acids. V dropped 1 base and J dropped 4 bases, with 10 bases sitting between them. The CDR3 reads CASSLGAGPETQYF. As DNA, the CDR3 is TGTGCCAGCAGTTTAGGGGCTGGACCAGAGACCCAGTACTTC.